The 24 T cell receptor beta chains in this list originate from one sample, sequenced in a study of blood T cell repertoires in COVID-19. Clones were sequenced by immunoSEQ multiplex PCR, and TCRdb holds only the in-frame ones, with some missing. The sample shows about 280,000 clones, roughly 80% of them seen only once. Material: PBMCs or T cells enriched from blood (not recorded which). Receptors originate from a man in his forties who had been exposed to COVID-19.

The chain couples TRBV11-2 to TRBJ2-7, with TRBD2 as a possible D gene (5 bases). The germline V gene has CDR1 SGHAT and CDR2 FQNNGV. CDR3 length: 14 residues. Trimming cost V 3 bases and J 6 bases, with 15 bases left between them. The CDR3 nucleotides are TGTGCCAGCAGCTTGGCTAGCTCGTTACGCGAGCAGTACTTC. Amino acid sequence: CASSLASSLREQYF.

CDR3 protein: CASRWRTNSYNEQFF. The CDR3 DNA reads as TGTGCCAGCAGGTGGCGGACTAACTCCTACAATGAGCAGTTCTTC. The V and J genes are TRBV5-6 and TRBJ2-1, with a possible D match to TRBD2 (6 bases). The CDR3 is 15 residues long. Germline V gives CDR1 SGHDT, CDR2 YYEEEE. The V and J ends lost 5 bases and 0 bases respectively, with 12 bases between them.

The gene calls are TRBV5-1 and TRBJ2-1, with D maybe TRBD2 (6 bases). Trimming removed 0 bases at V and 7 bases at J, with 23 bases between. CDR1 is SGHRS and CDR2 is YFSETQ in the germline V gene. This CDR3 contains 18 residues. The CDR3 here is CASSLAPPGPGRRNEQFF. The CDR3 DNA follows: TGCGCCAGCAGCTTGGCTCCGCCGGGGCCCGGGAGAAGGAATGAGCAGTTCTTC.

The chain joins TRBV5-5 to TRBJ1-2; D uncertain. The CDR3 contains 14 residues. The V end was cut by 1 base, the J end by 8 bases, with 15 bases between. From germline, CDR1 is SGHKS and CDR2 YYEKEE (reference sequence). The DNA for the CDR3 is TGTGCCAGCAGCTTGTCTACGGGAATACAAGGCTACACCTTC. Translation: CASSLSTGIQGYTF.

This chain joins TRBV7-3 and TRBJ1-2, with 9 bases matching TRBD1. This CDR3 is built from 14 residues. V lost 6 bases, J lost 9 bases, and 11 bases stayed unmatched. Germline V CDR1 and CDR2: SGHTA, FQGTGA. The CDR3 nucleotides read TGTGCCAGCAGACGGACAGGGGACGGGGGTAGCTACACCTTC. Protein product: CASRRTGDGGSYTF.

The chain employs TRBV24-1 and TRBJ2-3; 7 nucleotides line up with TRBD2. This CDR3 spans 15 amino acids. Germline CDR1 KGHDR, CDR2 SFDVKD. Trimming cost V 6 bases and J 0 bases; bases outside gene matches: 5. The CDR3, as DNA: TGTGCCACCAGTCGGAGCGGGGAGAGCACAGATACGCAGTATTTT. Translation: CATSRSGESTDTQYF.

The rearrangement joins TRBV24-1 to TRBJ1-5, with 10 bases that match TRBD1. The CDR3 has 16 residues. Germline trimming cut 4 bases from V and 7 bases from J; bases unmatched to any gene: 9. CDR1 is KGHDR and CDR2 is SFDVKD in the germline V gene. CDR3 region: CATSDPRTGGGQPQHF. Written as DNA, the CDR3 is TGTGCCACCAGTGACCCCAGGACAGGGGGAGGCCAGCCCCAGCATTTT.

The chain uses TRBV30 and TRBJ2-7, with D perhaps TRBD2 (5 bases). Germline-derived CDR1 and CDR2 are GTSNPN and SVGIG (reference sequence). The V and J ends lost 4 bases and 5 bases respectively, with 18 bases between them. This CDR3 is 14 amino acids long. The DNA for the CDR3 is TGTGCCTGGAAAAGTCCCCCCCTCGGGGACGAGCAGTACTTC. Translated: CAWKSPPLGDEQYF.

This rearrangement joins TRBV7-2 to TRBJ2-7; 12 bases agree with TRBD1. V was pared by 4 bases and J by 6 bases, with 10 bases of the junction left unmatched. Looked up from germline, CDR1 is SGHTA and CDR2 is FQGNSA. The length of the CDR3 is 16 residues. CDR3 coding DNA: TGTGCCAGCAGCTCGCCCTCCTGGGACAGGGGGCGCGAGCAGTACTTC. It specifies CASSSPSWDRGREQYF.

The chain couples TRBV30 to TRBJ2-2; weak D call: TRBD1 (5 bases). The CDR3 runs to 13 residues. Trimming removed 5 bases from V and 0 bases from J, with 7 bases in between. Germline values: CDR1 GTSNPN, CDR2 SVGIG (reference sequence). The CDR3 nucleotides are TGTGCCTGGTACAGGACGAACACCGGGGAGCTGTTTTTT. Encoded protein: CAWYRTNTGELFF.

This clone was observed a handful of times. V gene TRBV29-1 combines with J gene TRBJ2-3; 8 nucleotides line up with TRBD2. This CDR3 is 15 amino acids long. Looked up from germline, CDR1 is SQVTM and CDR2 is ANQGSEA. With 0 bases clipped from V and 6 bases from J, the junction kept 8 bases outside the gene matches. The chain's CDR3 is CSVEEAGAGPDTQYF. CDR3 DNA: TGCAGCGTTGAAGAAGCGGGAGCGGGCCCGGATACGCAGTATTTT.

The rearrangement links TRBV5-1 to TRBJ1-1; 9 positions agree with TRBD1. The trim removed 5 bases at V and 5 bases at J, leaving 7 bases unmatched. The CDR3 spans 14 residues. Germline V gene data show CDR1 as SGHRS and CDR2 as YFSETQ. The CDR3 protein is CASRHDRGLTEAFF. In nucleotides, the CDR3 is TGCGCCAGCAGGCATGACAGGGGGTTGACTGAAGCTTTCTTT.

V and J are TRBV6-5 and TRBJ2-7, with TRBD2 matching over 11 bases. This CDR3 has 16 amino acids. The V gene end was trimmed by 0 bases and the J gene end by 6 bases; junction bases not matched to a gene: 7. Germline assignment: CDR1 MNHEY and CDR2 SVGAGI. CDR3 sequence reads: CASSYSITSGGSEQYF. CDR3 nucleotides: TGTGCCAGCAGTTACTCGATAACTAGCGGGGGCAGCGAGCAGTACTTC.

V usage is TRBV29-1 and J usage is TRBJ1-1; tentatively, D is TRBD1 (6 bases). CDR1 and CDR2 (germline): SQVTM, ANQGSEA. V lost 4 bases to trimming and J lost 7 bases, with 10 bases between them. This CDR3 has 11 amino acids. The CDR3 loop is CSVVDSIEAFF. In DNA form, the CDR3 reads TGCAGCGTTGTGGACAGCATTGAAGCTTTCTTT.

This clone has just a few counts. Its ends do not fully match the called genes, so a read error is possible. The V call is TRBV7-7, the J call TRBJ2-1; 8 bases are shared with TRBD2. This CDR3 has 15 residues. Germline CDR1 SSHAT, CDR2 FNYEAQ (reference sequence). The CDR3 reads CASSLGTRVLDEQFF. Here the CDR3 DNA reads TGTGCTAGCAGCTTAGGGACTAGAGTGTTGGATGAGCAGTTCTTC.

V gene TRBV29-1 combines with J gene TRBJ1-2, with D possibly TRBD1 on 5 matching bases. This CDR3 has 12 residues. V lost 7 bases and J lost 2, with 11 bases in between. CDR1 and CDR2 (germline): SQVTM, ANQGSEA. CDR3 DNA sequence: TGCAGCGCTAATGGGGGGAACTATGGCTACACCTTC. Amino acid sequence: CSANGGNYGYTF.

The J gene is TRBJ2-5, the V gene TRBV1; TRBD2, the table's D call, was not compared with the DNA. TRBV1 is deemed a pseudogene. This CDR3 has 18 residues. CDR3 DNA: TGCACCAGCAGCCAAGACATTAGGGCTAGCTTGTTCCAAGAGACCCAGTACTTC. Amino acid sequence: CTSSQDIRASLFQETQYF.

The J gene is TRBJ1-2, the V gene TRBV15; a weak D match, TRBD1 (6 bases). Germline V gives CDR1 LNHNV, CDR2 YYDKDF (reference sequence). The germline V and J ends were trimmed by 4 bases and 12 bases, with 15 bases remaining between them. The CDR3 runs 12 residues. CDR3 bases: TGTGCCACCAGCACAAACGTAGACAGGCACACCTTC. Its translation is CATSTNVDRHTF.

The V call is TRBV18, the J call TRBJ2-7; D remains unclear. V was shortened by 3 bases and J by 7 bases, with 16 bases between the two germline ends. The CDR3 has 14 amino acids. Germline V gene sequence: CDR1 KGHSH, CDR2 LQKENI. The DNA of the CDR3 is TGTGCCAGCTCACCGAGCGCGTCCTCTCATGAGCAGTACTTC. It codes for CASSPSASSHEQYF.

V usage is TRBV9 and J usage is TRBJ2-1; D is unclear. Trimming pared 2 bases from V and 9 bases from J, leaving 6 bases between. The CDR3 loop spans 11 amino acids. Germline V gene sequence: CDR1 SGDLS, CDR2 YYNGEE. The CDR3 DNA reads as TGTGCCAGCAGCGTGGAGAGTGAGCAGTTCTTC. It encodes CASSVESEQFF.

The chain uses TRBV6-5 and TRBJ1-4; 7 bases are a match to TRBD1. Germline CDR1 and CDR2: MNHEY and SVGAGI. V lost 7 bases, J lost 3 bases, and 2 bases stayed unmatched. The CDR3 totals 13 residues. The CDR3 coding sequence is TGTGCCAGCAAGAGGGGGCCTAATGAAAAACTGTTTTTT. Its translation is CASKRGPNEKLFF.

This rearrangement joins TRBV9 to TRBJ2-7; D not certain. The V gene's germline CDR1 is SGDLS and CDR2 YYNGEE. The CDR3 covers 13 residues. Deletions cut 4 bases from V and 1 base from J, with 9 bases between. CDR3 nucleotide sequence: TGTGCCAGCAGCCCCCACGGGTCCTACGAGCAGTACTTC. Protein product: CASSPHGSYEQYF.

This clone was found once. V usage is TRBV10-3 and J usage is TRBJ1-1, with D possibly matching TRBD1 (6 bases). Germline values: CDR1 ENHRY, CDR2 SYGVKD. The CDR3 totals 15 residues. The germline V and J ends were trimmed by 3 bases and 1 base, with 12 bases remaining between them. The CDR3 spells CAISDGGTPNTEAFF. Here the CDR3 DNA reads TGTGCCATCAGTGACGGGGGGACACCGAACACTGAAGCTTTCTTT.

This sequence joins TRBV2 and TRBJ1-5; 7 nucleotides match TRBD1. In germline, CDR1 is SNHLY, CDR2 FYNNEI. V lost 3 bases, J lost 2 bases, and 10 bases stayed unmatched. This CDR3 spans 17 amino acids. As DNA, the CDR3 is TGTGCCAGCAGTGACAAGGGGGCCGGGGGAGGCAATCAGCCCCAGCATTTT. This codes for CASSDKGAGGGNQPQHF.